The T cell receptor (beta chain) under discussion was sequenced for a study of cytomegalovirus exposure and HLA in healthy donors. Overall study findings and caveats: The study flagged about 160 TCR beta chains as cytomegalovirus-associated.

The study ran its PCR with 60 Vbeta and 13 Jbeta primers. Clones were sequenced by immunoSEQ multiplex PCR, and TCRdb holds only the in-frame ones, with some missing. The data hold roughly 66,000 clones, with about 80% observed a single time. Germline V lookup: CDR1 SGHRS, CDR2 YFSETQ. This CDR3 is built from 15 residues. This clone was counted between two and nine times. What it binds is not known. This clonotype was obtained from a man aged 50-59 years in good health and CMV-seronegative. The sequencing input was PBMCs. J is TRBJ2-5 and V is TRBV5-1; TRBD1 might be the D (6 bases). TRBJ2-7 explains the end of the DNA better; the J call may be wrong. The CDR3 sequence: CASSSAGTLTYEQYF. DNA for the CDR3: TGCGCCAGCAGCTCAGCCGGGACATTAACCTACGAGCAGTACTTC.